The present entry profiles one TCR beta chain with its context. Antigen unknown. Through 5' RACE with UMI labels, the TRB cDNA libraries were prepared. TCRdb reprocessed the 5' RACE reads, keeping one entry per CDR3 protein, no DNA. Its clone listing holds some 130,000 distinct CDR3 sequences. The study sorted every CD8+ T cell subset in triplicate at about 270,000 cells each. The entry originates in a study of CXCR3-negative and CXCR3-positive naive CD8 T cells. Whole-study results and caveats: Comparison of naive CXCR3-negative and CXCR3-positive cells revealed similar TRBV-TRBJ usage, while memory cells differed. Naive subsets were similarly diverse, while memory CD8+ repertoires were much less diverse. With CXCR3 expression partially decreased after cryopreservation, most assays relied on fresh PBMCs.

Sequencing used naive CXCR3- CD8+ T cells from blood. Noted subset: CD45RO-CCR7+CD27+CD95- naive CD8+ T cells lacking CXCR3 (TNR3-). The clonotype was recovered from a human donor in good health. Some clones in this sample may be carry-over from other donors' samples.

CDR3 residues: CASSLFGWTGNGPSYEQYF. The chain couples TRBV12-3 or TRBV12-4 to TRBJ2-7; the TCRdb call, TRBD1, lacks DNA for checking. The CDR3 consists of 19 residues.